The source of this T cell receptor (beta chain) is a study of cytomegalovirus exposure and HLA in healthy donors. Study in general: Among the roughly 400 genotyped donors, more than 70% were placed in the Caucasian-associated ancestry cluster. General study findings and limits: From TCR beta sequences, most subjects' HLA-A and HLA-B alleles were reportedly predicted accurately. When a later analysis compared HLA-associated TCR beta chains with equally common others, the HLA-associated chains turned out to be more clonally expanded and to have lower generation probabilities.

Primers included in the PCR were 60 Vbeta and 13 Jbeta primers. Some clones are missing from TCRdb's copy, which holds only in-frame ones; the method was immunoSEQ multiplex PCR. Of under 130,000 clones listed, under 80% are singletons. A word on this clone: Its matching antigen is unknown.

V was trimmed by 1 base and J by 4 bases, leaving 5 bases between them. The CDR3 has 13 residues. CDR1 and CDR2 from the germline V gene are SGHVS and FQNEAQ. Material: PBMCs. The origin of this receptor is a woman aged 18-29 years in good health and CMV-seropositive. V gene TRBV7-8 combines with J gene TRBJ1-5; the D is unclear. CDR3 bases: TGTGCCAGCAGCTTAGGTCGGAATCAGCCCCAGCATTTT. This translates into CASSLGRNQPQHF.